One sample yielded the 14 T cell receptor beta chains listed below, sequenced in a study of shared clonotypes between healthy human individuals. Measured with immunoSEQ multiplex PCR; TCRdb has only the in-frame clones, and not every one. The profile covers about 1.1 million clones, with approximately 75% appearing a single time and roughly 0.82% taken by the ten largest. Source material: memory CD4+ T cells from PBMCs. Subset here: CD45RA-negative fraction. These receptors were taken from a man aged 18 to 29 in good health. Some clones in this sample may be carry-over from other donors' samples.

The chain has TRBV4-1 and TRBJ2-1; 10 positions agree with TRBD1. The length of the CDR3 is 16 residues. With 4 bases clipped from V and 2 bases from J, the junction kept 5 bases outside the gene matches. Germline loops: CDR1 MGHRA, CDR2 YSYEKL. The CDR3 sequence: CASSRQTGGTYNEQFF. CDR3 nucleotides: TGCGCCAGCAGCCGGCAGACAGGGGGCACCTACAATGAGCAGTTCTTC.

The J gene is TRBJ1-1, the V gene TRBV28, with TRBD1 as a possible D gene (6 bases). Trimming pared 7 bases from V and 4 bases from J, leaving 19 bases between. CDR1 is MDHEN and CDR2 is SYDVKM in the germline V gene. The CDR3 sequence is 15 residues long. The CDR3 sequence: CASKGLGAVSTEAFF. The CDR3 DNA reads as TGTGCCAGCAAAGGGCTGGGGGCCGTTAGCACTGAAGCTTTCTTT.

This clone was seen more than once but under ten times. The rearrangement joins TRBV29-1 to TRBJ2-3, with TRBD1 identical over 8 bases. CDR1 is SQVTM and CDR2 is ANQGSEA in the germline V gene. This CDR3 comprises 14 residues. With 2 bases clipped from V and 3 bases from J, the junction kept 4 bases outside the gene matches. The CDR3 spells CSVERQGYTDTQYF. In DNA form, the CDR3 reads TGCAGCGTTGAACGACAGGGGTATACAGATACGCAGTATTTT.

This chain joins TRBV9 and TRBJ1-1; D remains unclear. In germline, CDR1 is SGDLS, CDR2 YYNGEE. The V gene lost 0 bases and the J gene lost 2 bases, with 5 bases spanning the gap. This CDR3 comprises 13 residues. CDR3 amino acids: CASSVAINTEAFF. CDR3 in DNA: TGTGCCAGCAGCGTAGCAATAAACACTGAAGCTTTCTTT.

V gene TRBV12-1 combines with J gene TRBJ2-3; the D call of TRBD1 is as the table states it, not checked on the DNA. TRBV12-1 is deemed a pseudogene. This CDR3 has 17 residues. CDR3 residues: CASSSAVPGQSTDTQYF. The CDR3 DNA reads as TGTGCCAGCAGCTCCGCCGTCCCGGGACAGTCCACAGATACGCAGTATTTT.

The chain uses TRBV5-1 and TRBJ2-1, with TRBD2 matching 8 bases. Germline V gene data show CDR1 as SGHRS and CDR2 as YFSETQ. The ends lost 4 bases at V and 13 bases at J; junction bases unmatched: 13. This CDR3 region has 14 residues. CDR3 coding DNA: TGCGCCAGCAGCGGACCGGGACTAGAAGGGAATCAGTTCTTC. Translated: CASSGPGLEGNQFF.

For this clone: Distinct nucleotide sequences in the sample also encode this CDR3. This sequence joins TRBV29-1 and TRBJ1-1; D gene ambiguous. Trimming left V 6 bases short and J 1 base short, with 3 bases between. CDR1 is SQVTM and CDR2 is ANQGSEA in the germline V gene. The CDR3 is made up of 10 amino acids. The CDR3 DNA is TGCAGCGTCGCGAACACTGAAGCTTTCTTT. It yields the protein CSVANTEAFF.

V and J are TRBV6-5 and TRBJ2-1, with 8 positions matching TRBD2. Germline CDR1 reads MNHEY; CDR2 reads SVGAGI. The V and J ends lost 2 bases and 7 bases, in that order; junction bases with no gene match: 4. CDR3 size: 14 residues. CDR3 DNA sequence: TGTGCCAGCAGTTACGCGGGAGGAAGAAATGAGCAGTTCTTC. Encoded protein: CASSYAGGRNEQFF.

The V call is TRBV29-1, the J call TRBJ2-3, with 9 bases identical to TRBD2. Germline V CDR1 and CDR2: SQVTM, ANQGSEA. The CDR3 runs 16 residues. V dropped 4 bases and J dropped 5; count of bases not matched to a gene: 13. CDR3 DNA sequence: TGCAGCGTTGCGGTGGTCCCAGCGGGAGGAATAGATACGCAGTATTTT. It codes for CSVAVVPAGGIDTQYF.

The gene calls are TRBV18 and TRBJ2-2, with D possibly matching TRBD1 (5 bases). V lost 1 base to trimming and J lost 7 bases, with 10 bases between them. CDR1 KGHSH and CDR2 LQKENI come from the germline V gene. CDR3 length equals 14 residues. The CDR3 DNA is TGTGCCAGCTCACCACAGAAGGGGCTCGGGGAGCTGTTTTTT. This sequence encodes CASSPQKGLGELFF.

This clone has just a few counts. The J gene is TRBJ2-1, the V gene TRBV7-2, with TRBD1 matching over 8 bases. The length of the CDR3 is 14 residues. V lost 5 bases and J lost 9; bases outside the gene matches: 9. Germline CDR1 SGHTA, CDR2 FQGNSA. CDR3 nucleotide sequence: TGTGCCAGCAGCCAGGACAGGGCAGCGGGTGAGCAGTTCTTC. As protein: CASSQDRAAGEQFF.

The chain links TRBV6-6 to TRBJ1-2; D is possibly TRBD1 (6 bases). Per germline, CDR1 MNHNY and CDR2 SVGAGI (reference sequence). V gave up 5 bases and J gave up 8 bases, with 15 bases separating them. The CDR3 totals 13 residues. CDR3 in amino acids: CASSTGQTLGYTF. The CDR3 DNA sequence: TGTGCCAGCAGTACTGGACAGACCCTGGGCTACACCTTC.

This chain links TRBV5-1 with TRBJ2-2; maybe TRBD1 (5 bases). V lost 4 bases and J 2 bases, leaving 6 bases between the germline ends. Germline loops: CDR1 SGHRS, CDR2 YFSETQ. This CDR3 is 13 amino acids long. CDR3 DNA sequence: TGCGCCAGCAGCGGACAAAACACCGGGGAGCTGTTTTTT. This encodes CASSGQNTGELFF.

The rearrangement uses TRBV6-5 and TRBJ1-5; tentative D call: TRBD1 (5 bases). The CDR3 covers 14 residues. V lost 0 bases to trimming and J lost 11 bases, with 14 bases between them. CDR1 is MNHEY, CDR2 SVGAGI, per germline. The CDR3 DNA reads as TGTGCCAGCAGTTACTCTCCAGGGATGAGTTCCCAGCATTTT. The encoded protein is CASSYSPGMSSQHF.